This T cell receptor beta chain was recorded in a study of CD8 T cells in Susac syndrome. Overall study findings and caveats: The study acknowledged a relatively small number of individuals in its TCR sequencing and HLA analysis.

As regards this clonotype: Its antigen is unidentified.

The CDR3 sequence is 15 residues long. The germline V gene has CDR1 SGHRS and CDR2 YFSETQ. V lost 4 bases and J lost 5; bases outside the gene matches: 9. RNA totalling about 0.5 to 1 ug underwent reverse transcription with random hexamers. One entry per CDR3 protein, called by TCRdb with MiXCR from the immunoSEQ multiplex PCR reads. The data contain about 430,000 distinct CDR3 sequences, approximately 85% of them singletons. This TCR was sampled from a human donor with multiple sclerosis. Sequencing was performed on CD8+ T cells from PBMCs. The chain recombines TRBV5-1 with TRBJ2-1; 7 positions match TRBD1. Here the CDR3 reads CASSLRDSPNNEQFF. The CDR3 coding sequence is TGCGCCAGCAGCCTTCGGGACAGTCCAAACAATGAGCAGTTCTTC.